This entry features one T cell receptor (beta chain) sequence. Replicate PCRs from sorted subsets contained roughly 200 ng DNA, which is 30,000 to 35,000 T cell genomes. Assay: immunoSEQ multiplex PCR; the TCRdb copy retains only in-frame clones and omits some. The sample carries roughly 2,000,000 clones, roughly 94% recorded once. With 5 bases clipped from V and 0 bases from J, the junction kept 8 bases outside the gene matches. The germline CDR1 and CDR2 sequences are SEHNR and FQNEAQ (reference sequence). The CDR3 runs to 17 residues. The data belong to a study of shared clonotypes between healthy human individuals. For the study at large: CD4 naive and memory got three plates each, CD8 naive two, CD8 memory one.

The naive CD8 population came from CD45RO-negative cells selected for CCR7, without terminally differentiated effector memory CD45RA+ cells. This sequence was found in a man younger than 35 in good health. V is TRBV7-9 and J is TRBJ2-4; 9 nucleotides match TRBD1. Specimen: naive CD8+ T cells sorted from blood. As DNA, the CDR3 is TGTGCCAGCAGCCCCGGACAGGGGACGATAGCCAAAAACATTCAGTACTTC. Protein sequence: CASSPGQGTIAKNIQYF.